This section outlines one TCR beta chain sequence together with its context. The target antigen is unknown. The CDR3 has 13 residues. Between the trimmed V and J ends, which lost 4 bases and 2 bases, there was a span of 6 bases. Germline-derived CDR1 and CDR2 are SQVTM and ANQGSEA. The sample is drawn from a study of blood T cells in healthy people across ages. Study-wide findings and caveats: Naive CD4+ cell counts and diversity both ran higher in long-lived than in aged donors. A strong correlation between TCR beta diversity and naive T cell percentage was seen. Possibly, changes in expanded clonotypes were confounded because donor CMV status was unknown.

Each sample had at least 6 million PBMCs isolated. For the second PCR, which ran for roughly 7 to 11 cycles, a sample-barcoded 5' primer and a J-beta primer mix were used. MiXCR was run by TCRdb on the 5' RACE reads, yielding one entry per CDR3 protein. The sample yields hundreds of thousands of distinct CDR3 sequences, roughly 48% seen once. The specimen was blood. The origin of this receptor is a man aged 30 to 39 in good health. The J gene is TRBJ2-6, the V gene TRBV29-1; a weak D match, TRBD1 (5 bases). The CDR3 reads CSVAGPGANVLTF. CDR3 nucleotides: TGCAGCGTTGCAGGGCCTGGGGCCAACGTCCTGACTTTC.